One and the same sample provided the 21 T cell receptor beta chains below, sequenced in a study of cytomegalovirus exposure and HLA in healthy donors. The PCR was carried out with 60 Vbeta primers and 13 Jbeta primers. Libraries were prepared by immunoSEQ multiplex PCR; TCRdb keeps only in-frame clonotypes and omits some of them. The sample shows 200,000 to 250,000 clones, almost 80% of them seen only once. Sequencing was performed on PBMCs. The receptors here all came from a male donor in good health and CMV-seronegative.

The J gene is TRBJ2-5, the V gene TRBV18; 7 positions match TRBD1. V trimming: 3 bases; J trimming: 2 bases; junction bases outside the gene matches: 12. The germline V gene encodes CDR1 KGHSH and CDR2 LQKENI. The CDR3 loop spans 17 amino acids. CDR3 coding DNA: TGTGCCAGCTCACCCTTGGGTATGGGACAGATACAAGAGACCCAGTACTTC. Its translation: CASSPLGMGQIQETQYF.

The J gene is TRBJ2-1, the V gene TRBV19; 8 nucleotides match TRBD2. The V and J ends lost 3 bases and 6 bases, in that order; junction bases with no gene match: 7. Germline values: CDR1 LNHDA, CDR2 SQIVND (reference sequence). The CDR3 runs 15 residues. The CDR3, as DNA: TGTGCCAGTAGTATCGCCAGCGGGAGAGGCAATGAGCAGTTCTTC. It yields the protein CASSIASGRGNEQFF.

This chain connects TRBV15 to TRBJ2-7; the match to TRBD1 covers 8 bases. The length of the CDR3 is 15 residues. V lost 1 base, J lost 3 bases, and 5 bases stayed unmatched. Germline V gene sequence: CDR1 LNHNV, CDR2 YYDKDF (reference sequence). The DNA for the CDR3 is TGTGCCACCAGCAGAGGGGGACAGGATTTCTACGAGCAGTACTTC. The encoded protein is CATSRGGQDFYEQYF.

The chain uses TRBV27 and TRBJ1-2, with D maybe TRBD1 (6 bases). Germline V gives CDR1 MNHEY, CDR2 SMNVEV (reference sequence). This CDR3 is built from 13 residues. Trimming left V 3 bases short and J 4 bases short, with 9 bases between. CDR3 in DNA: TGTGCCAGCAGTTTTGGACAGACCTATGGCTACACCTTC. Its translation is CASSFGQTYGYTF.

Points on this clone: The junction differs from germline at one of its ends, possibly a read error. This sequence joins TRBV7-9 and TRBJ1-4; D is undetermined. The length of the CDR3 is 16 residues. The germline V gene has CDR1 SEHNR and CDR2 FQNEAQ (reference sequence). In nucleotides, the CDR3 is TGTTCCAGCAGCTCCATTGAACAGAGCACTGGTGAAAAACTGTTTTTT. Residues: CSSSSIEQSTGEKLFF.

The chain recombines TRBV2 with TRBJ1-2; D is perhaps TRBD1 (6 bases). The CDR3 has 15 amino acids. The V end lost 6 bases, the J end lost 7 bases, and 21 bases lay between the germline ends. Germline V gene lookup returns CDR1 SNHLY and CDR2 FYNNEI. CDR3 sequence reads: CASSGSETGLGGYTF. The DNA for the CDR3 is TGTGCCAGCAGCGGGTCTGAAACAGGGCTCGGTGGCTACACCTTC.

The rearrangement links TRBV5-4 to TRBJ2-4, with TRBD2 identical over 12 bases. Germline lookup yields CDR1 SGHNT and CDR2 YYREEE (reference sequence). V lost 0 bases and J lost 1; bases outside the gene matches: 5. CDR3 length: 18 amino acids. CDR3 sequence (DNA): TGTGCCAGCAGCTTGGGACTAGCGGGAGTAGGGGCCAAAAACATTCAGTACTTC. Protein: CASSLGLAGVGAKNIQYF. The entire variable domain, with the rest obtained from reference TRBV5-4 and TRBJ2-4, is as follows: ETGVTQSPTHLIKTRGQQVTLRCSSQSGHNTVSWYQQALGQGPQFIFQYYREEENGRGNFPPRFSGLQFPNYSSELNVNALELDDSALYLCASSLGLAGVGAKNIQYFGAGTRLSVL.

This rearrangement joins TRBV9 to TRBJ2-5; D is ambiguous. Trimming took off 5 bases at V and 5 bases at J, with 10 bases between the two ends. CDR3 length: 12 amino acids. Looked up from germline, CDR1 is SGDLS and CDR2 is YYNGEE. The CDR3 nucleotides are TGTGCCAGCAGTCAGAATTCGGAGACCCAGTACTTC. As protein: CASSQNSETQYF.

DNA of the CDR3: TGTGCCAGCAGTACTGGAACAGGGGGCTACGAGCAGTACTTC. It encodes CASSTGTGGYEQYF. The rearrangement links TRBV6-5 to TRBJ2-7; 8 bases agree with TRBD1. This CDR3 comprises 14 residues. In germline, CDR1 is MNHEY, CDR2 SVGAGI. V trimming: 5 bases; J trimming: 3 bases; junction bases outside the gene matches: 6.

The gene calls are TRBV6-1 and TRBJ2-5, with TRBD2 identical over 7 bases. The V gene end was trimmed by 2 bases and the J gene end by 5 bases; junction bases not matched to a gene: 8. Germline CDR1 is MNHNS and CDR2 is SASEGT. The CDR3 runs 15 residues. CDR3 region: CASSESRGVGETQYF. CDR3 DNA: TGTGCCAGCAGTGAATCCCGGGGGGTGGGGGAGACCCAGTACTTC.

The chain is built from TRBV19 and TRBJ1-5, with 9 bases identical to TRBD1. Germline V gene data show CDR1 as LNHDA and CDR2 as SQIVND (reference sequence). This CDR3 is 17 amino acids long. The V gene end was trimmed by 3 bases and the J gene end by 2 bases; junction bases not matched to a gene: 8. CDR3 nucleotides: TGTGCCAGTAGTATGGGGACAGGGTTTACAGGCAATCAGCCCCAGCATTTT. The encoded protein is CASSMGTGFTGNQPQHF.

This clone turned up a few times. The CDR3 region is CASSTGQLNEQFF. The CDR3 bases are TGTGCCAGCAGTACGGGACAACTAAATGAGCAGTTCTTC. The chain employs TRBV6-1 and TRBJ2-1, with D possibly TRBD1 on 6 matching bases. The CDR3 length is 13 residues. Germline CDR1 reads MNHNS; CDR2 reads SASEGT. Between the trimmed V and J ends, which lost 5 bases and 7 bases, there was a span of 12 bases.

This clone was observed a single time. The CDR3 here is CASKEGAKRDTQYF. The CDR3 DNA follows: TGTGCCAGTAAGGAGGGGGCGAAAAGAGATACGCAGTATTTT. This chain links TRBV19 with TRBJ2-3, with TRBD1 as a possible D gene (7 bases). Per germline, CDR1 LNHDA and CDR2 SQIVND (reference sequence). This CDR3 is built from 14 residues. Trimming stripped 7 bases from V and 5 bases from J, with 16 bases between.

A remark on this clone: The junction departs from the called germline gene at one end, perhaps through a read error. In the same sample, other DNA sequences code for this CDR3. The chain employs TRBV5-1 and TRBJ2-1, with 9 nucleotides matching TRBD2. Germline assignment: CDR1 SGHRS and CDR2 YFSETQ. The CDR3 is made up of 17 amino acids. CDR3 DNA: TGCGCCAGCAGCTTGGTGGGGACTAGCCCGACCTACAATGAGCAATTCTTC. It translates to CASSLVGTSPTYNEQFF.

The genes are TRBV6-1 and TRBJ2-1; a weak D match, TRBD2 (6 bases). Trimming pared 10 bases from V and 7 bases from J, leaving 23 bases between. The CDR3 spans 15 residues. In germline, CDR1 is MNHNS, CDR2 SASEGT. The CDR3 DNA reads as TGTGCCACCACTTGGCGGGAAACCCTGGGGAATGAGCAGTTCTTC. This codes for CATTWRETLGNEQFF.

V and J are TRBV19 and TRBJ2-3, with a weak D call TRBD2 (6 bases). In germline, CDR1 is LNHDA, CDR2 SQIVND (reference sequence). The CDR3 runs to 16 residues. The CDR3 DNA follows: TGTCCCCTACTCAAAGGAGGGGAGGACGGCACAGATACGCAGTATTTT. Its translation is CPLLKGGEDGTDTQYF.

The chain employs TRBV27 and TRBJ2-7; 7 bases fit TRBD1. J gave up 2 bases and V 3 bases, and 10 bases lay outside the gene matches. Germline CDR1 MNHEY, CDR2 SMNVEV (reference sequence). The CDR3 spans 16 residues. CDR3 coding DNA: TGTGCCAGCAGTTTTGGCCGGAGACAGGGACCCTACGAGCAGTACTTC. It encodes CASSFGRRQGPYEQYF.

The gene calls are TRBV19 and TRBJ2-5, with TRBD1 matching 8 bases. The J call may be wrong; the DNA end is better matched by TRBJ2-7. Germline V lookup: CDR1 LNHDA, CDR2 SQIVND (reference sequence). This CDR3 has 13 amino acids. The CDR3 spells CASSAGTGYEQYF. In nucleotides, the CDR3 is TGTGCCAGTAGTGCCGGGACAGGCTACGAGCAGTACTTC.

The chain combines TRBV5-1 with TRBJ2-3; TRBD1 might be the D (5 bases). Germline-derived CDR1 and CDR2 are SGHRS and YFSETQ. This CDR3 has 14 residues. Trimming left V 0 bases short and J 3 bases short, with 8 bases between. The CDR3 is CASSLEGPTDTQYF. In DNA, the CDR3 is TGCGCCAGCAGCTTGGAGGGGCCGACAGATACGCAGTATTTT.

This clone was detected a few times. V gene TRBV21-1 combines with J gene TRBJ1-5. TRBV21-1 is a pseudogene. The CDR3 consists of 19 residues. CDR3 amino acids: CASSTNSPREGPRDQPQHF. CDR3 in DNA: TGTGCCAGCAGCACCAACAGTCCCCGGGAGGGGCCAAGGGATCAGCCCCAGCATTTT.

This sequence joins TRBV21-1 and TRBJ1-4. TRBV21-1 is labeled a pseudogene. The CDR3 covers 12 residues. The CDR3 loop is CASSKGEEKLFF. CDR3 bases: TGTGCCAGCAGCAAAGGGGAGGAAAAACTGTTTTTT.